Detailed here is one T cell receptor (beta chain). As yet, its antigen is unknown. This specimen belongs to a study of early T cells in non-severe SARS-CoV-2 infection. For the study at large: From unsorted whole blood, bulk RNA was sequenced, and the chains remained unpaired.

Unique molecular identifiers tagged individual cDNA molecules. TCRdb called the 5' RACE reads again in MiXCR, with one record for every CDR3 protein. The table shows 65,000 to 75,000 distinct CDR3 sequences, with 4% to 6% occurring only once. Findings and caveats of the study: Anti-spike CD8 specificities were favored by VDJdb matching, whose results missed private and CD4 specificities.

The junction had 7 bases not matched to a gene; V was cut back by 10 bases and J by 1 base. This CDR3 is built from 15 residues. Germline V CDR1 and CDR2: MNHEY, SVGAGI. This TCR was recovered from an adult who was a healthcare worker with PCR-confirmed SARS-CoV-2 infection or an uninfected control (not recorded which). The donor label of this sample is uncertain. The rearrangement uses TRBV6-5 and TRBJ2-1, with TRBD2 identical over 10 bases. The specimen was whole blood, collected at baseline. CDR3 region: CATTLAGISYNEQFF. CDR3 DNA: TGTGCCACTACACTAGCGGGGATTTCCTACAATGAGCAGTTCTTC.